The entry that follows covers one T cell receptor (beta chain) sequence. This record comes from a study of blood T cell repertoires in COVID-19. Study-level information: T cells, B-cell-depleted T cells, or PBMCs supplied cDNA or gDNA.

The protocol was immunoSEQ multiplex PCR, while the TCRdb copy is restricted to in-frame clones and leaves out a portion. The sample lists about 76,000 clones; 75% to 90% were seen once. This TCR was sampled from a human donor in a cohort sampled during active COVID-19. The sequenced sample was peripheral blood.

The CDR3 here is CASSERGQGALSAPQQTQYF. CDR3 DNA: TGTGCCAGCAGTGAAAGGGGACAGGGGGCTCTTAGCGCTCCCCAGCAGACCCAGTACTTC. The chain employs TRBV6-1 and TRBJ2-5, with 12 bases identical to TRBD1. The CDR3 is made up of 20 amino acids. In germline, CDR1 is MNHNS, CDR2 SASEGT. V was pared by 2 bases and J by 6 bases, with 19 bases of the junction left unmatched.